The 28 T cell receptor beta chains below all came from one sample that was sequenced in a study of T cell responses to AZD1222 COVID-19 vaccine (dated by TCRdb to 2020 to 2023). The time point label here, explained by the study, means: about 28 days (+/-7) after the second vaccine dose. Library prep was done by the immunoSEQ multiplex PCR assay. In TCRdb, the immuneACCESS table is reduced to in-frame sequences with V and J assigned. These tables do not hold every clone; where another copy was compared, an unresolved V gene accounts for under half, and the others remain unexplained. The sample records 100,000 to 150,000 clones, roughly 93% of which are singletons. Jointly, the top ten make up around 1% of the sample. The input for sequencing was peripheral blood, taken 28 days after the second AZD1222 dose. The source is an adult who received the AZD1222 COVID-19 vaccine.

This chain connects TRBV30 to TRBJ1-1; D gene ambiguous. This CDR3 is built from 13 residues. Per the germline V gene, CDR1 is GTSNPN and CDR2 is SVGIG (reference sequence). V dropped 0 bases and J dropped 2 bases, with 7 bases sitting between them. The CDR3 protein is CAWSVSLNTEAFF. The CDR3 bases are TGTGCCTGGAGTGTCTCTCTTAACACTGAAGCTTTCTTT.

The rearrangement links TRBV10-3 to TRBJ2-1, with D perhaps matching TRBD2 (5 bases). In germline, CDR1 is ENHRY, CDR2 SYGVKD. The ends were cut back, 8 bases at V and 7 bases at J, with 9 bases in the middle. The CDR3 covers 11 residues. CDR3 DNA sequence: TGTGCCATCGGAGGCGGGAATGAGCAGTTCTTC. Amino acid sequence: CAIGGGNEQFF.

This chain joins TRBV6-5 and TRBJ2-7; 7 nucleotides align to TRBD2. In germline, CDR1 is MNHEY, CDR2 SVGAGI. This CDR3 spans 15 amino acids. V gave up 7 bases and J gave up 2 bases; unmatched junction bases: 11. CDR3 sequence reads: CASKLNTGGPYEQYF. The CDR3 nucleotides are TGTGCCAGCAAACTGAACACGGGAGGCCCCTACGAGCAGTACTTC.

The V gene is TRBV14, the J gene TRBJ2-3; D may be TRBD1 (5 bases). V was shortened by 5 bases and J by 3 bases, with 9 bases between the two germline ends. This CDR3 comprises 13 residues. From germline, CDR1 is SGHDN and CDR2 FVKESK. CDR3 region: CASSRGVTDTQYF. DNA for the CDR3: TGTGCCAGCAGCAGGGGTGTGACAGATACGCAGTATTTT.

Here the CDR3 reads CASLNRRGSYEQYF. CDR3 coding DNA: TGTGCCAGCCTTAACCGGCGCGGGTCCTACGAGCAGTACTTC. The V call is TRBV2, the J call TRBJ2-7; tentative D call: TRBD2 (5 bases). Per germline, CDR1 SNHLY and CDR2 FYNNEI. The CDR3 runs to 14 residues. Trimming pared 8 bases from V and 1 base from J, leaving 15 bases between.

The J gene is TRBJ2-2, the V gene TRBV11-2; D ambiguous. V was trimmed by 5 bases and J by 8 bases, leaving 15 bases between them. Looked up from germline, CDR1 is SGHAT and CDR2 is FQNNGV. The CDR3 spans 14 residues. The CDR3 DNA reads TGTGCCAGCAGCAGCCACCTTATCGGGGGGGAGCTGTTTTTT. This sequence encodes CASSSHLIGGELFF. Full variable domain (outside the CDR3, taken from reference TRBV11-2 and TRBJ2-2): EAGVAQSPRYKIIEKRQSVAFWCNPISGHATLYWYQQILGQGPKLLIQFQNNGVVDDSQLPKDRFSAERLKGVDSTLKIQPAKLEDSAVYLCASSSHLIGGELFFGEGSRLTVL.

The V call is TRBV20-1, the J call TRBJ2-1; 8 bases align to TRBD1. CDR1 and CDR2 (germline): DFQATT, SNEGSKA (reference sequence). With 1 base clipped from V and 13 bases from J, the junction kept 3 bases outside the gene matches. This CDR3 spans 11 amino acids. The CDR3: CSARGDRPQFF. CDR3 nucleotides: TGCAGTGCTAGAGGGGACAGGCCCCAGTTCTTC.

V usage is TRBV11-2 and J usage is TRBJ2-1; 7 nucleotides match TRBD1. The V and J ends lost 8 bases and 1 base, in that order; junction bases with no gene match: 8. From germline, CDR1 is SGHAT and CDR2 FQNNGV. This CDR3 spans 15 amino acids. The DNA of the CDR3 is TGTGCCAGCGGAATGAAGACAGGGTCCTACAATGAGCAGTTCTTC. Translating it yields CASGMKTGSYNEQFF.

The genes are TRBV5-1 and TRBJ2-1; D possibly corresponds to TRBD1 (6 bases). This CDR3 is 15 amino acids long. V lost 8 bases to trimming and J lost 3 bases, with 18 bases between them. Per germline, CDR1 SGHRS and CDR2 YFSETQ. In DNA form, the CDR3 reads TGCGCCAGTCAGACCGGGACATATAACTACAATGAGCAGTTCTTC. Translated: CASQTGTYNYNEQFF. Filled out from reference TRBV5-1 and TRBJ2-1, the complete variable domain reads KAGVTQTPRYLIKTRGQQVTLSCSPISGHRSVSWYQQTPGQGLQFLFEYFSETQRNKGNFPGRFSGRQFSNSRSEMNVSTLELGDSALYLCASQTGTYNYNEQFFGPGTRLTVL.

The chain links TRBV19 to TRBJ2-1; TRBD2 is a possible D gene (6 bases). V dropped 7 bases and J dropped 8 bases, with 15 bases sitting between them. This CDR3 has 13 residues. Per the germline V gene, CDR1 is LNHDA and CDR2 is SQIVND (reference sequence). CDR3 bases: TGTGCCAGTAACAGCGGGTCTAGGGATGAGCAGTTCTTC. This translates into CASNSGSRDEQFF. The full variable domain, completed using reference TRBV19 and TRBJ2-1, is DGGITQSPKYLFRKEGQNVTLSCEQNLNHDAMYWYRQDPGQGLRLIYYSQIVNDFQKGDIAEGYSVSREKKESFPLTVTSAQKNPTAFYLCASNSGSRDEQFFGPGTRLTVL.

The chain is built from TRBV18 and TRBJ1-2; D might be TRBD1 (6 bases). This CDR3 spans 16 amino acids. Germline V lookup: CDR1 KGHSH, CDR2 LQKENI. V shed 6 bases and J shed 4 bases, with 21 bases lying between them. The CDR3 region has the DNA TGTGCCAGCTCGCTCAATTCACAGGGAGTGGGCTATGGCTACACCTTC. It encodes CASSLNSQGVGYGYTF. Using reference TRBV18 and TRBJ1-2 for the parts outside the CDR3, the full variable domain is NAGVMQNPRHLVRRRGQEARLRCSPMKGHSHVYWYRQLPEEGLKFMVYLQKENIIDESGMPKERFSAEFPKEGPSILRIQQVVRGDSAAYFCASSLNSQGVGYGYTFGSGTRLTVV.

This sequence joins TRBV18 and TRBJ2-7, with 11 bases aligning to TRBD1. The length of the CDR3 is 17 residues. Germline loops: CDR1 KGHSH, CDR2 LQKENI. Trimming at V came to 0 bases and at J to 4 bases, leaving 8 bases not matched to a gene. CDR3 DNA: TGTGCCAGCTCACCACCTTCGAAGGACAGGGGGCGATACGAGCAGTACTTC. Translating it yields CASSPPSKDRGRYEQYF.

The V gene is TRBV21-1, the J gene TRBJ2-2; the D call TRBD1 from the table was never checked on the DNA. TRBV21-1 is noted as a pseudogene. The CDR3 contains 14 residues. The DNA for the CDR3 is TGTGCCAGCAGCTACACCGGGACAGCCCTTGAGCTGTTTTTT. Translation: CASSYTGTALELFF.

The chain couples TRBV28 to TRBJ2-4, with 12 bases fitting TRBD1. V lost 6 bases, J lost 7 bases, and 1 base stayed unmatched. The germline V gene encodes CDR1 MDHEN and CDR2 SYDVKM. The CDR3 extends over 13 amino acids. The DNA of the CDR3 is TGTGCCAGCAGAGGGACAGGGGGCAACATTCAGTACTTC. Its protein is CASRGTGGNIQYF.

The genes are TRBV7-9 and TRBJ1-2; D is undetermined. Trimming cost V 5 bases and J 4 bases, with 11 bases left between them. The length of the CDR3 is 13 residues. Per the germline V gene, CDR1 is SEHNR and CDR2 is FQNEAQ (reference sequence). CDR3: CASSPISFYGYTF. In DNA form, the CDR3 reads TGTGCCAGCAGCCCCATTTCATTCTATGGCTACACCTTC.

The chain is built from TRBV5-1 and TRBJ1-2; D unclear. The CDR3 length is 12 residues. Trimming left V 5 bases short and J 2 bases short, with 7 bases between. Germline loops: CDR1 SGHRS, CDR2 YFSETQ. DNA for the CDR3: TGCGCCAGCAGAACAGCAAACTATGGCTACACCTTC. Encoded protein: CASRTANYGYTF.

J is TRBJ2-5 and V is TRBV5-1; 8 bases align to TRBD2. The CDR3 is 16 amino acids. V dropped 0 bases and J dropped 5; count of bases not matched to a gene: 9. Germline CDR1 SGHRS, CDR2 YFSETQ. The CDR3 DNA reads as TGCGCCAGCAGCTTGGGCGCTAGCGGGTCAACGGAGACCCAGTACTTC. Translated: CASSLGASGSTETQYF.

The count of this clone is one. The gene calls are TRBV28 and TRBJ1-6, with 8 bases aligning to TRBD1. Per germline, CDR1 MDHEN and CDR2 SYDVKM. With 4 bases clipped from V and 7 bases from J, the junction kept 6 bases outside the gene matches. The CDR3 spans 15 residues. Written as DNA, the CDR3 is TGTGCCAGCAGTTGGGGGGACAGGCGCAATTCACCCCTCCACTTT. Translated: CASSWGDRRNSPLHF.

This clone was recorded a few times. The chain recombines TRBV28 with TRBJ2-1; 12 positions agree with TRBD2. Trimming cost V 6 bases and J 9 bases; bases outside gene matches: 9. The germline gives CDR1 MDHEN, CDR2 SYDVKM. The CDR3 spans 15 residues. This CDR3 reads CASSTTSGRPGEQFF. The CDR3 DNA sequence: TGTGCCAGCAGCACTACTAGCGGGAGGCCGGGTGAGCAGTTCTTC.

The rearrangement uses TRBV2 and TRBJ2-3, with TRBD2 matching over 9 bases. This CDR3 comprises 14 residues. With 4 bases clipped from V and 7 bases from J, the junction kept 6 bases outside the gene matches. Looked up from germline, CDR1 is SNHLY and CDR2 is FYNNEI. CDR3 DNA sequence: TGTGCCAGCAGTGGTCTAGCGGGGATTAATACGCAGTATTTT. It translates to CASSGLAGINTQYF.

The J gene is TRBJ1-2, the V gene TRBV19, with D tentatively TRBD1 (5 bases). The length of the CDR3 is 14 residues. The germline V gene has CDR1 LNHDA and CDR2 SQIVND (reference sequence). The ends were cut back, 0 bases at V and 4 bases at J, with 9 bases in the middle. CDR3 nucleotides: TGTGCCAGTAGTATAGACCGGGGGATCTATGGCTACACCTTC. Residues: CASSIDRGIYGYTF.

The CDR3 DNA sequence: TGTGCCAGCAGCTGGACAGGAGCTAATGAAAAACTGTTTTTT. Encoded protein: CASSWTGANEKLFF. This rearrangement joins TRBV6-6 to TRBJ1-4; 7 bases line up with TRBD1. Trimming cost V 6 bases and J 3 bases; bases outside gene matches: 4. The CDR3 is 14 residues long. Germline-derived CDR1 and CDR2 are MNHNY and SVGAGI (reference sequence).

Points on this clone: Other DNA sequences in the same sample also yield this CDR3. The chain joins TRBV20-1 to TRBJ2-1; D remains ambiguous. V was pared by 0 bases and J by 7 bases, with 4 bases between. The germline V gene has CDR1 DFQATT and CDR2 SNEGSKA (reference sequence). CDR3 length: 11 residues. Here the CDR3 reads CSARDPNEQFF. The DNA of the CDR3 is TGCAGTGCTAGAGATCCTAATGAGCAGTTCTTC.

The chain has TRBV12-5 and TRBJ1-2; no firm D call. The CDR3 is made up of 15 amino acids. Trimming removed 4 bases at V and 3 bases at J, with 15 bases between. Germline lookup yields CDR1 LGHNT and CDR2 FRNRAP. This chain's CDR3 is CASGSWEEGDYGYTF. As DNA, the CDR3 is TGTGCTAGTGGTTCGTGGGAGGAGGGTGACTATGGCTACACCTTC.

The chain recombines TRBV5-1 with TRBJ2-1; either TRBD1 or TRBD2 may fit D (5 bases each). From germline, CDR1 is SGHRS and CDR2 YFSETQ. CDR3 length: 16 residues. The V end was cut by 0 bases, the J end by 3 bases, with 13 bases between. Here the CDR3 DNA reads TGCGCCAGCAGCTTGGACGTGGCAGGGAGCTACAATGAGCAGTTCTTC. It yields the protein CASSLDVAGSYNEQFF.

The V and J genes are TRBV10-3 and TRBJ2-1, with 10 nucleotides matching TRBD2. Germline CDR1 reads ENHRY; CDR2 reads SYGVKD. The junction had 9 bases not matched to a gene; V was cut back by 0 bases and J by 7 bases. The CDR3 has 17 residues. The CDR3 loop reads CAISESTASGSTNEQFF. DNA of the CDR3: TGTGCCATCAGTGAGTCGACGGCTAGCGGGAGTACGAATGAGCAGTTCTTC.

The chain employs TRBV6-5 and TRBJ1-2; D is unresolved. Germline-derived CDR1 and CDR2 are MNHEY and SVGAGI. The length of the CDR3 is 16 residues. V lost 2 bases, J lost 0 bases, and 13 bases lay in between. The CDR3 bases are TGTGCCAGCAGTTACGCGTACTCCGGATCTAACTATGGCTACACCTTC. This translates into CASSYAYSGSNYGYTF.

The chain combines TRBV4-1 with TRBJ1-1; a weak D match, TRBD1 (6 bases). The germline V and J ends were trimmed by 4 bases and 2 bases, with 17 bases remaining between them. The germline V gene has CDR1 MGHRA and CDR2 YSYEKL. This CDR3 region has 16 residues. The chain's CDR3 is CASSRPLDSLNTEAFF. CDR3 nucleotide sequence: TGCGCCAGCAGCCGGCCTCTGGACAGTCTTAACACTGAAGCTTTCTTT.